The table lists the clone carrying this TCR beta chain with a few counts. Construction of the TCRbeta library involved unique molecular identifiers. TCRdb itself ran the PCR reads through MiXCR, one entry per CDR3 protein. This repertoire shows 350,000 to 450,000 distinct CDR3 sequences, roughly 20% found once; its top ten account for less than 4.5%. The sample belongs to a study of T-cell reconstitution after alpha-beta-depleted transplantation in children. The TCR comes from a human donor who donated a stem cell graft to a child with acute myeloid leukemia. Sequenced material: PBMCs from the stem cell graft donor, taken from the stem cell graft.

CDR3 DNA sequence: TGCGCCAGCAGCCAGGACGGAAACATTCAGTACTTC. It translates to CASSQDGNIQYF. The rearrangement uses TRBV5-1 and TRBJ2-4, with no clear D. The V end lost 4 bases, the J end lost 6 bases, and 8 bases lay between the germline ends. The germline gives CDR1 SGHRS, CDR2 YFSETQ. There are 12 residues in the CDR3.